The source of this T cell receptor (beta chain) is a study of radiation and T cells in renal cell carcinoma. At the level of the study: Nephrectomy followed 15 Gy stereotactic body radiation by 4 weeks.

This table comes from immunoSEQ multiplex PCR, and its TCRdb copy is limited to in-frame clones, with some not included. This table holds roughly 130,000 clones, over 75% found once. Time point of the sample: blood 2 weeks post-SBRT. As for treatment: 15 Gy SBRT to primary tumor, nephrectomy 4 weeks later. This clone has just one count. The ends lost 5 bases at V and 6 bases at J; junction bases unmatched: 7. This CDR3 has 15 residues. The V gene's germline CDR1 is SNHLY and CDR2 FYNNEI. The sequenced sample was blood, obtained from a patient whose treatment included radiotherapy and nephrectomy. The rearrangement joins TRBV2 to TRBJ2-1; 10 nucleotides align to TRBD1. The clonotype originates from a woman aged 60-75 years with renal cell carcinoma. The CDR3 loop reads CASSSRQGARNEQFF. CDR3 nucleotide sequence: TGTGCCAGCAGTTCCCGACAGGGGGCGCGCAATGAGCAGTTCTTC.